This T cell receptor (beta chain) was sequenced in a study of cytomegalovirus exposure and HLA in healthy donors. Healthy donors of bone marrow made up the group. The germline V gene encodes CDR1 MDHEN and CDR2 SYDVKM. V gave up 6 bases and J gave up 1 base, with 12 bases separating them. The CDR3 sequence is 14 residues long. Researchers ran the PCR with 60 Vbeta and 13 Jbeta primers. This table comes from immunoSEQ multiplex PCR, and its TCRdb copy is limited to in-frame clones, with some not included. This table has 95,000 to 100,000 clones, 76% appearing once. V gene TRBV28 combines with J gene TRBJ1-1; D is possibly TRBD1 (6 bases). The receptor's source is a man aged 35 to 55 in good health and CMV-seronegative. The sequenced material came from PBMCs. Here the CDR3 reads CASRSGQQNTEAFF. The CDR3 bases are TGTGCCAGCAGATCGGGACAACAGAACACTGAAGCTTTCTTT.